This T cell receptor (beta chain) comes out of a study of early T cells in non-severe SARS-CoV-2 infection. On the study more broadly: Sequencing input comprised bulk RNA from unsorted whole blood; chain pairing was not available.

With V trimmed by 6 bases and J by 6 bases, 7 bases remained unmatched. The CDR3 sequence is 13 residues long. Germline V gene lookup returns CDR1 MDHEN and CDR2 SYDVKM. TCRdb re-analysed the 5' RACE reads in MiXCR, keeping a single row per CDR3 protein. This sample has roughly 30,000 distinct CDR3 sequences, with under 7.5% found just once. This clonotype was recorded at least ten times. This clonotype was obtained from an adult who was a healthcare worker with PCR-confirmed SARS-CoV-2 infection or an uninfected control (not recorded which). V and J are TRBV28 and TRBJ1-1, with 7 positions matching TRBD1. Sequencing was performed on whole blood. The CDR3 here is CASSPSQGAEAFF. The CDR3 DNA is TGTGCCAGCAGCCCAAGCCAGGGGGCTGAAGCTTTCTTT.